This paragraph reports one TCR beta chain. The sample originates from a study of T cell changes during pregnancy in multiple sclerosis. Clones were read by immunoSEQ multiplex PCR, and TCRdb kept only the in-frame ones, dropping some. The sample includes 32,000 or so clones, around 93% of them seen just once. V shed 11 bases and J shed 0 bases, with 12 bases lying between them. The CDR3 is made up of 13 amino acids. Germline loops: CDR1 MDHEN, CDR2 SYDVKM. The V and J genes are TRBV28 and TRBJ2-3; D is possibly TRBD2 (5 bases). This clonotype was sampled from a female donor in good health, enrolled as a control in a pregnancy study. The material was CD4+ T cells from peripheral blood mononuclear cells, obtained in the third trimester of pregnancy. The CDR3 sequence is CAFQAASTDTQYF. CDR3 nucleotide sequence: TGTGCCTTCCAAGCGGCTAGCACAGATACGCAGTATTTT.